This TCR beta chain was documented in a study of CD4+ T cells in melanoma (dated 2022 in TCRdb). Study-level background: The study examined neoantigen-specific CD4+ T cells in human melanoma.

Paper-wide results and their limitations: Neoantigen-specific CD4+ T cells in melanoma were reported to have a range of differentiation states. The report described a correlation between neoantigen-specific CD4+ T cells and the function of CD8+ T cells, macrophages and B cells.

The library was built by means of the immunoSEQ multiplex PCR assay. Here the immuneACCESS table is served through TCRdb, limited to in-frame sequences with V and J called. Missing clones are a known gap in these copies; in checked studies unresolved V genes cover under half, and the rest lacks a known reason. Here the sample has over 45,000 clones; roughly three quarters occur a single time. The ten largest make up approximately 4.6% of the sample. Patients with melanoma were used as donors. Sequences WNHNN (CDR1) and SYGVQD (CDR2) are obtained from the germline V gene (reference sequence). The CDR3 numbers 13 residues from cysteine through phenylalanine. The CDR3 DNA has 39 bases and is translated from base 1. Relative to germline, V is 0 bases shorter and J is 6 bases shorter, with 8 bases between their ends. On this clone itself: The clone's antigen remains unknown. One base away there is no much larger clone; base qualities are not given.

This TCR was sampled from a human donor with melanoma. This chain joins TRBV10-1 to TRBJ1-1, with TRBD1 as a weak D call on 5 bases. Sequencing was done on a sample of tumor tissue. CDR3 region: CASSESGGSEAFF. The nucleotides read TGCGCCAGCAGTGAGTCGGGGGGATCTGAAGCTTTCTTT.